This TCR beta chain was found in a study of blood T cells in healthy people across ages. CDR3 length equals 16 residues. From germline, CDR1 is SQVTM and CDR2 ANQGSEA. V shed 5 bases and J shed 0 bases, with 16 bases lying between them. The second PCR ran roughly 6 to 11 cycles with a sample-barcoded 5' primer and J-beta primers. From the 5' RACE reads, TCRdb called clonotypes with MiXCR, one entry per CDR3 protein. The sample has hundreds of thousands of distinct CDR3 sequences, roughly 25% seen once. The sample was also reused in another study, on T cells of mothers and their children. From that study: All donors were healthy and Caucasian; they were a few mothers and their six children.

The sequence derives from a boy between 10 and 17 years old in good health. The chain joins TRBV29-1 to TRBJ2-2; TRBD1 or TRBD2 may be the D gene (5 bases each). Sequenced input: blood. The CDR3 is CSVTGPRGSNTGELFF. CDR3 bases: TGCAGCGTTACAGGACCCCGGGGTTCGAACACCGGGGAGCTGTTTTTT.